This T cell receptor beta chain came from a study of T cell responses to AZD1222 COVID-19 vaccine. Overall study findings and caveats: It should be noted that donors were predominantly white British and more often female, and clonal diversity was possibly underestimated. Reportedly, nearly half the spike-specific TCRs target unmutated variant regions.

As for this clone: Its cognate antigen is unknown.

This CDR3 is built from 16 residues. Germline CDR1 SGHTA, CDR2 FQGNSA. The ends were cut back, 1 base at V and 11 bases at J, with 20 bases in the middle. Repertoires were generated with immunoSEQ multiplex PCR, while TCRdb's copy carries only in-frame clones and drops some. The repertoire holds 95,000 to 150,000 clones, with approximately 92% as singletons. Source: peripheral blood, taken 28 days after the second AZD1222 dose. The source of this sequence is an adult who received the AZD1222 COVID-19 vaccine. J is TRBJ1-4 and V is TRBV7-2; D gene unclear. CDR3 residues: CASSLGSVAIGVKLFF. The CDR3 DNA follows: TGTGCCAGCAGCTTAGGATCGGTGGCTATTGGCGTGAAACTGTTTTTT. Using reference TRBV7-2 and TRBJ1-4 for the parts outside the CDR3, the full variable domain is GAGVSQSPSNKVTEKGKDVELRCDPISGHTALYWYRQSLGQGLEFLIYFQGNSAPDKSGLPSDRFSAERTGGSVSTLTIQRTQQEDSAVYLCASSLGSVAIGVKLFFGSGTQLSVL.